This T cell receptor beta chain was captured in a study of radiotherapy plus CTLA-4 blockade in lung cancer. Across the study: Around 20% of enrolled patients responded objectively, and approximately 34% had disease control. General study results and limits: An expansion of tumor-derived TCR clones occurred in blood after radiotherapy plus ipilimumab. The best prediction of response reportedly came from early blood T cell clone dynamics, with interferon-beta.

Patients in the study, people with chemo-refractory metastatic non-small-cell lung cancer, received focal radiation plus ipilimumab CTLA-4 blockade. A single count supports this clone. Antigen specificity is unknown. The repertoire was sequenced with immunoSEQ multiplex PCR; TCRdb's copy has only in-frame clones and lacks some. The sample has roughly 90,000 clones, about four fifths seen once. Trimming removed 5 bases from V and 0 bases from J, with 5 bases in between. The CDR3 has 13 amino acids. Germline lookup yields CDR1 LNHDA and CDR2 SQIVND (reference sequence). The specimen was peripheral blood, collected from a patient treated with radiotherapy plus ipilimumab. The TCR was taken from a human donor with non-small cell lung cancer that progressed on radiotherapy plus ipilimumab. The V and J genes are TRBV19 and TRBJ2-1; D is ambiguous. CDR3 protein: CASSLSSYNEQFF. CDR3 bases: TGTGCCAGTAGTTTGAGCTCCTACAATGAGCAGTTCTTC.